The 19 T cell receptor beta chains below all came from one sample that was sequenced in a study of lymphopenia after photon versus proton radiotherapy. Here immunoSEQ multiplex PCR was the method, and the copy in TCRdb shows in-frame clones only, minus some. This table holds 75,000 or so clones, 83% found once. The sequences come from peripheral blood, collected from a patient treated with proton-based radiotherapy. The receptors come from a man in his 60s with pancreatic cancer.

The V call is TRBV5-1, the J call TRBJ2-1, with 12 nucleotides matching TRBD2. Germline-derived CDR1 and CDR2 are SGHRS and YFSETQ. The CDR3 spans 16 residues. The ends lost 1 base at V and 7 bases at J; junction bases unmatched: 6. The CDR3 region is CASSLRLAGEWNEQFF. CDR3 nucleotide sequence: TGCGCCAGCAGCTTGAGACTAGCGGGAGAGTGGAATGAGCAGTTCTTC.

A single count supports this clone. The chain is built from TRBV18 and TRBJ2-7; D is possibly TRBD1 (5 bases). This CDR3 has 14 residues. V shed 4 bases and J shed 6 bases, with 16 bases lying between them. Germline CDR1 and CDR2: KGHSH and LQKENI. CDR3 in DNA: TGTGCCAGCTCACGGGTTCAGGGTTCGGCCGAGCAGTACTTC. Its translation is CASSRVQGSAEQYF.

The CDR3 nucleotides read TGTGCCAGCTCACCACCCAACAAGGGCTCAACTAATGAAAAACTGTTTTTT. This translates into CASSPPNKGSTNEKLFF. The chain has TRBV18 and TRBJ1-4; D remains ambiguous. Germline V gene data show CDR1 as KGHSH and CDR2 as LQKENI. V was trimmed by 0 bases and J by 0 bases, leaving 11 bases between them. The CDR3 spans 17 residues.

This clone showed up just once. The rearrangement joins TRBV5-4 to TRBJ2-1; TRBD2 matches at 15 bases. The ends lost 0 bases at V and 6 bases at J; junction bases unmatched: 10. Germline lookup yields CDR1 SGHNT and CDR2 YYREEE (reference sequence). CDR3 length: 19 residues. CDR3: CASSLVTVLGLAGGNEQFF. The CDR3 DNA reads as TGTGCCAGCAGCTTGGTGACCGTCTTGGGACTAGCGGGAGGCAATGAGCAGTTCTTC.

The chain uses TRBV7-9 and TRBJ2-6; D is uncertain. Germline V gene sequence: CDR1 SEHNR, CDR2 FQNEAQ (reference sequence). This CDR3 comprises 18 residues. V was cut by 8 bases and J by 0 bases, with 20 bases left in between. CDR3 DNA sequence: TGTGCCAGCCAGATGCGCCAGAGGTCCTTCTCTGGGGCCAACGTCCTGACTTTC. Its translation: CASQMRQRSFSGANVLTF.

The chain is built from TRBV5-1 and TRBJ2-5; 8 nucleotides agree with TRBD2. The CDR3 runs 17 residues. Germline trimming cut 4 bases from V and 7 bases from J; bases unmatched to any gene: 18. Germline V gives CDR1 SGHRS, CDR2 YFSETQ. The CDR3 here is CASSQTSGTRRVVTQYF. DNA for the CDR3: TGCGCCAGCAGCCAAACCTCCGGGACTAGAAGAGTAGTGACCCAGTACTTC. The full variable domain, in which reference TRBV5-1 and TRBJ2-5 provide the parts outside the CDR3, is KAGVTQTPRYLIKTRGQQVTLSCSPISGHRSVSWYQQTPGQGLQFLFEYFSETQRNKGNFPGRFSGRQFSNSRSEMNVSTLELGDSALYLCASSQTSGTRRVVTQYFGPGTRLLVL.

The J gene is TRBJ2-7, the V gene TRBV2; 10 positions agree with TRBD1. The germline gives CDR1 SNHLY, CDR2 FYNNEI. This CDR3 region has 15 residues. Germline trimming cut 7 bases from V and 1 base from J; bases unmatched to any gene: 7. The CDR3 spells CASMPDRGGSYEQYF. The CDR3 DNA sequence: TGTGCCAGCATGCCGGACAGGGGGGGATCCTACGAGCAGTACTTC.

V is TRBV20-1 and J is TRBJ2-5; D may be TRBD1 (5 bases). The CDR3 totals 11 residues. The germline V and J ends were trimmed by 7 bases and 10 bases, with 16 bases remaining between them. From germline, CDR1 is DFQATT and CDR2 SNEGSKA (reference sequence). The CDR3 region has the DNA TGCAGTGGACAGTGGATTCTAGGCCAGTACTTC. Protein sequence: CSGQWILGQYF.

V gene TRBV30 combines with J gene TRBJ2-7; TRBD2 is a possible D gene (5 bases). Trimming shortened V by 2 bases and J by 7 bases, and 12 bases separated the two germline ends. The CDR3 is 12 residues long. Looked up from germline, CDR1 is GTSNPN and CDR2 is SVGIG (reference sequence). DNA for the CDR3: TGTGCCTGGAGTTGGGGTACGGGGGAGCAGTACTTC. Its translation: CAWSWGTGEQYF.

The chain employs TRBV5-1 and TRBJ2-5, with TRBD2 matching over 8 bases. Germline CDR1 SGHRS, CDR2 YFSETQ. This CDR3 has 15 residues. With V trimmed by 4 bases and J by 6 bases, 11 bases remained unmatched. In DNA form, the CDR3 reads TGCGCCAGCAGCAGCCAACGGGAGGGGAGACAGACCCAGTACTTC. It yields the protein CASSSQREGRQTQYF.

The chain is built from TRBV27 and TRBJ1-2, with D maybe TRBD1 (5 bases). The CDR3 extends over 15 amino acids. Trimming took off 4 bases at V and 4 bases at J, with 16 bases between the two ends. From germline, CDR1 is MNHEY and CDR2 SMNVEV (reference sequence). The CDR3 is CASSYPPRDSYGYTF. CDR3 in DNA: TGTGCCAGCAGTTACCCTCCTCGCGACAGCTATGGCTACACCTTC.

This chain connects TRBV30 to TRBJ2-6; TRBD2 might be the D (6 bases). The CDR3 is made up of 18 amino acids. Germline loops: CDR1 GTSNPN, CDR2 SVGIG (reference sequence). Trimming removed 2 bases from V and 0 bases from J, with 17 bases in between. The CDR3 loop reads CAWSPSFRERSGANVLTF. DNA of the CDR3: TGTGCCTGGAGTCCTTCATTCCGGGAGCGCTCTGGGGCCAACGTCCTGACTTTC.

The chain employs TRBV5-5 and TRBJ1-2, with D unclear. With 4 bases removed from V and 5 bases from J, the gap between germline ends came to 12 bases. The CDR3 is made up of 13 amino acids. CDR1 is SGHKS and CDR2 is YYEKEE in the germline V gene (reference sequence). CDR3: CASSLPDGYGYTF. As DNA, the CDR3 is TGTGCCAGCAGCCTCCCGGACGGTTATGGCTACACCTTC. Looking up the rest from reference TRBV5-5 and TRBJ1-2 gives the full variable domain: DAGVTQSPTHLIKTRGQQVTLRCSPISGHKSVSWYQQVLGQGPQFIFQYYEKEERGRGNFPDRFSARQFPNYSSELNVNALLLGDSALYLCASSLPDGYGYTFGSGTRLTVV.

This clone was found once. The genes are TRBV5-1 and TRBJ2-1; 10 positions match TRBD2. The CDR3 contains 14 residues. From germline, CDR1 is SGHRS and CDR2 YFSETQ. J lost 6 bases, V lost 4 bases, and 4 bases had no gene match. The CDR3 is CASSHLAGVNEQFF. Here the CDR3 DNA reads TGCGCCAGCAGCCATCTAGCGGGAGTCAATGAGCAGTTCTTC.

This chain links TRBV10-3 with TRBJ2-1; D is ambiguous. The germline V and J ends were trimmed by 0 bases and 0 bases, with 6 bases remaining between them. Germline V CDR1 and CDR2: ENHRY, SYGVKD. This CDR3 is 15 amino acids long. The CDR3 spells CAISESATSYNEQFF. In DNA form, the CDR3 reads TGTGCCATCAGTGAGTCGGCTACCTCCTACAATGAGCAGTTCTTC.

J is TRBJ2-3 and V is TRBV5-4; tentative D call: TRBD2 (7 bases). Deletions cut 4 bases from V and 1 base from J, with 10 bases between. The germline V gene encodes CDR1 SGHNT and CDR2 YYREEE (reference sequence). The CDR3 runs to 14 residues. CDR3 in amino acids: CASSGRGGTDTQYF. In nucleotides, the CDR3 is TGTGCCAGCAGCGGGAGGGGGGGCACAGATACGCAGTATTTT.

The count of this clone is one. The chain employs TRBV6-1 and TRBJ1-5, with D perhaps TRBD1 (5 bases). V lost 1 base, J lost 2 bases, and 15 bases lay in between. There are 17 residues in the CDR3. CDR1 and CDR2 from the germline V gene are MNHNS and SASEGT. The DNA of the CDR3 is TGTGCCAGCAGTGAAGGCTCTGGGGTAGGGGGCAATCAGCCCCAGCATTTT. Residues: CASSEGSGVGGNQPQHF.

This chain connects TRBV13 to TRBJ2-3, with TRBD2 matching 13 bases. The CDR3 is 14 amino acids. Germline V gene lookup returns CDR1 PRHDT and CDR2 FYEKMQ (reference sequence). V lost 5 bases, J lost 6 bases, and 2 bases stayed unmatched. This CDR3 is CASSPGLAGDTQYF. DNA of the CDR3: TGTGCCAGCAGCCCGGGACTAGCGGGGGATACGCAGTATTTT.

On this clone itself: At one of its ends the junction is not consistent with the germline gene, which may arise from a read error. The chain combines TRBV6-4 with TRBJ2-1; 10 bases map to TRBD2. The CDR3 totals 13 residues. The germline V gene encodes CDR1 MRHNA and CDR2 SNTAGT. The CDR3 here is CASSEFSGRAGVF. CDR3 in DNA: TGTGCCAGCAGTGAATTCAGCGGGAGGGCCGGGGTCTTC.